This T cell receptor beta chain originates from a study of blood T cell repertoires in COVID-19. Libraries were prepared by immunoSEQ multiplex PCR; TCRdb keeps only in-frame clonotypes and omits some of them. The sample yields more than 65,000 clones, around 87% seen once. Germline V gene sequence: CDR1 GTSNPN, CDR2 SVGIG (reference sequence). The CDR3 loop spans 15 amino acids. V was pared by 1 base and J by 2 bases, with 5 bases of the junction left unmatched. The receptor was derived from a man aged 45 to 65 with active COVID-19. This chain uses TRBV30 with TRBJ2-3; 8 nucleotides agree with TRBD2. Sequenced input: peripheral blood. CDR3 sequence: CAWSGRGGATDTQYF. CDR3 DNA sequence: TGTGCCTGGAGTGGCCGGGGGGGGGCCACAGATACGCAGTATTTT. The full variable domain, with the rest looked up from reference TRBV30 and TRBJ2-3, is SQTIHQWPATLVQPVGSPLSLECTVEGTSNPNLYWYRQAAGRGLQLLFYSVGIGQISSEVPQNLSASRPQDRQFILSSKKLLLSDSGFYLCAWSGRGGATDTQYFGPGTRLTVL.